These 10 T cell receptor beta chains share one sample of origin, sequenced in a study of resident and recirculating memory T cells in vitiligo (dated by TCRdb to the late 2010s). Library generation was performed with the immunoSEQ multiplex PCR assay. TCRdb mirrors the immuneACCESS table, restricted to in-frame sequences. Some clones are absent from its copies; in checked studies, under half trace to an unresolved V gene, and the reason for the others is unknown. The sample includes tens of thousands of clones, with around 90% observed a single time. Together, the top ten hold about 5.5% of the sample. The source material was blood. These receptors were collected from a male donor with vitiligo.

This rearrangement joins TRBV5-1 to TRBJ2-5, with D uncertain. The CDR3 extends over 11 amino acids. The germline V gene has CDR1 SGHRS and CDR2 YFSETQ. Trimming took 7 bases from V and 1 from J, leaving 5 bases between them. CDR3 DNA sequence: TGCGCCAGCCGTTCCCAAGAGACCCAGTACTTC. It is translated as CASRSQETQYF.

The DNA of the CDR3 is TGTGCCATCAGTGGAACTAGCGGCCATGTGGAGCAGTTCTTC. Translated: CAISGTSGHVEQFF. This chain links TRBV10-3 with TRBJ2-1, with 8 positions matching TRBD2. The CDR3 has 14 amino acids. V shed 4 bases, J shed 10 bases, and the junction held 9 bases outside the gene matches. CDR1 is ENHRY, CDR2 SYGVKD, per germline.

The rearrangement joins TRBV6-5 to TRBJ1-5, with 8 bases fitting TRBD1. Germline CDR1 is MNHEY and CDR2 is SVGAGI. V shed 0 bases and J 7 bases; nucleotides not matched to a gene: 8. The CDR3 has 16 residues. The CDR3 sequence is CASSYSGRGPSQPQHF. CDR3 nucleotide sequence: TGTGCCAGCAGTTACTCGGGCAGGGGGCCCTCGCAGCCCCAGCATTTT.

This chain uses TRBV5-1 with TRBJ2-2, with 9 bases matching TRBD2. J lost 5 bases, V lost 0 bases, and 2 bases had no gene match. CDR3 length equals 15 residues. CDR1 SGHRS and CDR2 YFSETQ come from the germline V gene. CDR3 nucleotide sequence: TGCGCCAGCAGCTTGGTAGGACTAGCGACCGGGGAGCTGTTTTTT. Translating gives CASSLVGLATGELFF. Variable domain in full (rest from reference TRBV5-1 and TRBJ2-2): KAGVTQTPRYLIKTRGQQVTLSCSPISGHRSVSWYQQTPGQGLQFLFEYFSETQRNKGNFPGRFSGRQFSNSRSEMNVSTLELGDSALYLCASSLVGLATGELFFGEGSRLTVL.

The rearrangement uses TRBV6-6 and TRBJ1-5; 10 positions agree with TRBD1. The trim removed 7 bases at V and 4 bases at J, leaving 7 bases unmatched. From germline, CDR1 is MNHNY and CDR2 SVGAGI (reference sequence). The CDR3 has 15 amino acids. The chain's CDR3 is CASTLGQGVNQPQHF. In nucleotides, the CDR3 is TGTGCCAGCACCCTAGGACAGGGGGTAAATCAGCCCCAGCATTTT.

V usage is TRBV27 and J usage is TRBJ1-1, with D unclear. Trimming took off 2 bases at V and 10 bases at J, with 14 bases between the two ends. The CDR3 is made up of 13 amino acids. Germline V gene sequence: CDR1 MNHEY, CDR2 SMNVEV (reference sequence). CDR3 DNA sequence: TGTGCCAGCAGTTTAAATCGGGGAATTGGAGCTTTCTTT. It codes for CASSLNRGIGAFF.

The chain combines TRBV6-4 with TRBJ1-5; 11 nucleotides agree with TRBD1. Unmatched junction bases numbered 10, after V lost 5 bases and J lost 4 bases. The CDR3 totals 17 residues. Looked up from germline, CDR1 is MRHNA and CDR2 is SNTAGT. Here the CDR3 reads CASSLRYGTGGNQPQHF. DNA for the CDR3: TGTGCCAGCAGTCTCCGATACGGGACAGGGGGTAATCAGCCCCAGCATTTT.

The chain couples TRBV27 to TRBJ2-1; the match to TRBD2 covers 7 bases. Per germline, CDR1 MNHEY and CDR2 SMNVEV (reference sequence). CDR3 size: 14 residues. V lost 5 bases and J lost 9; bases outside the gene matches: 10. CDR3 DNA: TGTGCCAGCAGTCCAAACTCGGGACTAAGTGAGCAGTTCTTC. Translating it yields CASSPNSGLSEQFF.

This rearrangement joins TRBV5-1 to TRBJ2-4, with 7 bases that match TRBD2. Germline loops: CDR1 SGHRS, CDR2 YFSETQ. The CDR3 extends over 14 amino acids. Trimming cost V 2 bases and J 12 bases; bases outside gene matches: 11. The CDR3 protein is CASSLGPTSVSQYF. DNA of the CDR3: TGCGCCAGCAGCTTAGGGCCAACTAGCGTGAGTCAGTACTTC. The full variable domain, its missing parts supplied by reference TRBV5-1 and TRBJ2-4, is KAGVTQTPRYLIKTRGQQVTLSCSPISGHRSVSWYQQTPGQGLQFLFEYFSETQRNKGNFPGRFSGRQFSNSRSEMNVSTLELGDSALYLCASSLGPTSVSQYFGAGTRLSVL.

The V call is TRBV28, the J call TRBJ1-5, with 7 bases fitting TRBD1. The ends lost 6 bases at V and 7 bases at J; junction bases unmatched: 6. The germline gives CDR1 MDHEN, CDR2 SYDVKM. CDR3 length: 13 amino acids. This CDR3 reads CASRGRGIQPQHF. The CDR3 DNA follows: TGTGCCAGCAGGGGCAGGGGGATCCAGCCCCAGCATTTT.